This is a list of T cell receptor beta chains from one sample in a study of control samples from healthy donors and cancer patients. The table came from immunoSEQ multiplex PCR; TCRdb's copy has only in-frame clones and leaves some out. The sample has some 130,000 clones; 90% are singletons. Sequencing was performed on blood. These TCRs come from a man aged 18 to 29 in good health. Both conserved end residues are part of each CDR3. The D gene is left open where the match is weak. Size tells how often a clone was seen (once, few, many) or the class of an expanded clone, and some rows leave it out.

TRBV2	-	-	TRBJ1-2	CASMAGYGYTF	TGTGCCAGCATGGCTGGCTATGGCTACACCTTC
TRBV7-2	-	TRBD2	TRBJ2-3	CASRPGLAGRDTQYF	TGTGCCAGCAGACCGGGACTAGCAGGGCGGGATACGCAGTATTTT
TRBV25-1	-	-	TRBJ1-1	CASGDPPSDLGEAFF	TGTGCCAGCGGTGACCCCCCCTCCGATCTTGGGGAAGCTTTCTTT
TRBV4-2	-	TRBD1	TRBJ1-2	CASSQAGGDGYTF	TGTGCCAGCAGCCAAGCAGGGGGAGATGGCTACACCTTC
TRBV10-3	-	-	TRBJ1-2	CAISNKTGLKDGYTF	TGTGCCATCAGCAATAAAACAGGGCTCAAGGATGGCTACACCTTC
TRBV15	-	TRBD1	TRBJ1-3	CATSRDDRAGNTIYF	TGTGCCACCAGCAGAGATGACAGGGCTGGAAACACCATATATTTT
TRBV5-4	-	-	TRBJ1-1	CASSWGPTGEAFF	TGTGCCAGCAGCTGGGGTCCAACGGGGGAAGCTTTCTTT
TRBV19	-	TRBD1	TRBJ2-4	CASSISTGAGAKNIQYF	TGTGCCAGTAGTATATCGACAGGGGCCGGGGCCAAAAACATTCAGTACTTC
TRBV18	-	-	TRBJ2-3	CASSGRRGRDTQYF	TGTGCCAGCTCAGGACGGCGAGGGAGAGATACGCAGTATTTT
TRBV7-8	-	TRBD2	TRBJ2-3	CASGRKAGGTDTQYF	TGTGCCAGCGGCCGCAAGGCGGGGGGGACAGATACGCAGTATTTT
TRBV30	-	-	TRBJ2-5	CAWSPGLETQYF	TGTGCCTGGAGTCCCGGGTTGGAGACCCAGTACTTC
TRBV6-5	-	-	TRBJ1-5	CASGGRQPQHF	TGTGCCAGCGGGGGGCGTCAGCCCCAGCATTTT
TRBV12-5	-	-	TRBJ1-1	CASGLVLGGMNTEAFF	TGTGCTAGTGGTTTGGTCCTCGGGGGGATGAACACTGAAGCTTTCTTT
TRBV4-1	-	-	TRBJ1-3	CASSQGEGITGNTIYF	TGCGCCAGCAGCCAAGGCGAGGGAATAACGGGAAACACCATATATTTT
TRBV30	-	-	TRBJ1-1	CAWSDRTEAFF	TGTGCCTGGAGTGACCGCACTGAAGCTTTCTTT
TRBV30	-	TRBD2	TRBJ2-1	CAWSSGGGEQFF	TGTGCCTGGAGTAGCGGGGGGGGAGAGCAGTTCTTC
TRBV7-9	-	-	TRBJ2-1	CASSLRETLDEQFF	TGTGCCAGCAGCTTAAGGGAAACCTTGGATGAGCAGTTCTTC
TRBV7-2	once	TRBD1	TRBJ1-2	CASSPRPDRVGGYTF	TGTGCCAGCAGCCCGCGACCGGACAGGGTCGGTGGCTACACCTTC
TRBV3-1/TRBV3-2	-	-	TRBJ1-5	CASSQDSPGLNQPQHF	TGTGCCAGCAGCCAAGATAGTCCCGGATTAAATCAGCCCCAGCATTTT
TRBV19	-	-	TRBJ1-1	CASSRRVAPEAFF	TGTGCCAGTAGTAGAAGAGTGGCCCCTGAAGCTTTCTTT
TRBV13	-	TRBD1	TRBJ2-1	CASSQLDRSLNEQFF	TGTGCCAGCAGCCAATTGGACAGGTCCCTCAATGAGCAGTTCTTC
TRBV11-2	-	-	TRBJ2-7	CASSLRTISYEQYF	TGTGCCAGCAGCCTCCGGACTATTTCCTACGAGCAGTACTTC
TRBV12-3/TRBV12-4	-	-	TRBJ1-6	CASSFGRAPLHF	TGTGCCAGCAGTTTTGGGCGGGCACCCCTCCACTTT
TRBV5-1	-	TRBD2	TRBJ2-3	CASSLAPYSLAGGNADTQYF	TGCGCCAGCAGCTTGGCCCCGTATAGTCTAGCGGGAGGGAACGCAGATACGCAGTATTTT